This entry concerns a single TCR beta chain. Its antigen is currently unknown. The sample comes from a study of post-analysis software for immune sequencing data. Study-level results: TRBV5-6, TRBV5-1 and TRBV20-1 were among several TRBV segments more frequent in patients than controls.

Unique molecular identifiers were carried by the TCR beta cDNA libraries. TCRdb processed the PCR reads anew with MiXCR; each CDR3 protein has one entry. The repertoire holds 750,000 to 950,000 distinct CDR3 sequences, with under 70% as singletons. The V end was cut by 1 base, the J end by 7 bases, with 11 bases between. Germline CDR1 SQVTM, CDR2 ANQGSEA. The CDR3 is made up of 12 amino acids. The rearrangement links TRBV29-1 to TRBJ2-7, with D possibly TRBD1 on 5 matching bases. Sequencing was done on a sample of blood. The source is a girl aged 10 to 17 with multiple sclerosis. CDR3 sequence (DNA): TGCAGCGTTGAAGGGCAGGGCGGTGAGCAGTACTTC. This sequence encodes CSVEGQGGEQYF.